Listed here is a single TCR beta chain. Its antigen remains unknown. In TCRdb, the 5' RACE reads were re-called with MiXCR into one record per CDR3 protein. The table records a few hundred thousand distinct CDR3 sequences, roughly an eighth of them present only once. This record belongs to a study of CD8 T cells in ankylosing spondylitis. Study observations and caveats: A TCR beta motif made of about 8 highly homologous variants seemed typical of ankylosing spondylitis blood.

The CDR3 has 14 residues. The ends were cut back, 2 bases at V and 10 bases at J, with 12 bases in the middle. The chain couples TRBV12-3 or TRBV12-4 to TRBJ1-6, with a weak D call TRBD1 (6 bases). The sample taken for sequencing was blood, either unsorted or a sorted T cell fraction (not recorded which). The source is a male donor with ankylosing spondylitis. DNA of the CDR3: TGTGCCAGCAGTTTACGGGGGGCTGACTCACCCCTCCACTTT. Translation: CASSLRGADSPLHF.